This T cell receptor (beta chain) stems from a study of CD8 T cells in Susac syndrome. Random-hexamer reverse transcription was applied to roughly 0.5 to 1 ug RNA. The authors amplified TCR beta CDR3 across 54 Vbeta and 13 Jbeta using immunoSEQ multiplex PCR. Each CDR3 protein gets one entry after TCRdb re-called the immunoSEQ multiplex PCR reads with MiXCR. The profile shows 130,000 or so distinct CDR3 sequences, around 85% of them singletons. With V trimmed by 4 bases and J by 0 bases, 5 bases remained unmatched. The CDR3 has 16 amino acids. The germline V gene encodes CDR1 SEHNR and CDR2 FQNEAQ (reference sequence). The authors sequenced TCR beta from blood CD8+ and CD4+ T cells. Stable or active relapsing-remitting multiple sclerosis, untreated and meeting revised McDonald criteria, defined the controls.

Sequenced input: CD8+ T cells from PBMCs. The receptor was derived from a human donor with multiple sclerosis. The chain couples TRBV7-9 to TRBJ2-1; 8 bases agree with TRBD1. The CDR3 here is CASSSTGGSSYNEQFF. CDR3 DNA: TGTGCCAGCAGCTCCACAGGGGGGAGCTCCTACAATGAGCAGTTCTTC.